A selection of T cell receptor beta chains follows, all from one sample in a study of cytomegalovirus exposure and HLA in healthy donors. Repertoires were generated with immunoSEQ multiplex PCR, while TCRdb's copy carries only in-frame clones and drops some. The sample shows 150,000 to 180,000 clones, about 86% of them seen only once. The sample was PBMCs. These TCRs come from a man between 18 and 35 years old in good health and CMV-seropositive. CDR3s include the opening cysteine and the closing phenylalanine or tryptophan. A D gene is named only where the DNA matches it firmly. The size entry is marked missing in some rows and otherwise reads once, few, many or a size class.

abundance: -
v_gene: TRBV5-4
j_gene: TRBJ1-3
d_gene: -
CDR3nt: TGTGCCAGCAGCTCCGGGGCCCTGGGGGGTCGAAACACCATATATTTT
CDR3aa: CASSSGALGGRNTIYF

abundance: -
v_gene: TRBV5-4
j_gene: TRBJ1-2
d_gene: -
CDR3nt: TGTGCCAGCAGCTTGGACAGAAACTATGGCTACACCTTC
CDR3aa: CASSLDRNYGYTF

abundance: -
v_gene: TRBV4-3
j_gene: TRBJ1-6
d_gene: -
CDR3nt: TGCGCCAGCAGCCAAGAGGTGAGCTCCTATAATTCACCCCTCCACTTT
CDR3aa: CASSQEVSSYNSPLHF

abundance: -
v_gene: TRBV18
j_gene: TRBJ2-2
d_gene: TRBD2
CDR3nt: TGTGCCAGCTCAGGCCCGGGACTAGCGGGGGCCCTAAACACCGGGGAGCTGTTTTTT
CDR3aa: CASSGPGLAGALNTGELFF

abundance: -
v_gene: TRBV5-4
j_gene: TRBJ1-2
d_gene: TRBD1
CDR3nt: TGTGCCAGCTCTGGGTATTCAGGGGGTAACTATGGCTACACCTTC
CDR3aa: CASSGYSGGNYGYTF

abundance: few
v_gene: TRBV2
j_gene: TRBJ1-1
d_gene: -
CDR3nt: TGTGCCAGCACCGAGGGGAACACTGAAGCTTTCTTT
CDR3aa: CASTEGNTEAFF

abundance: -
v_gene: TRBV4-2
j_gene: TRBJ2-5
d_gene: TRBD2
CDR3nt: TGTGCCAGCAGCGCTCGGGCGGGAGCCTACCAAGAGACCCAGTACTTC
CDR3aa: CASSARAGAYQETQYF

abundance: -
v_gene: TRBV5-8
j_gene: TRBJ2-1
d_gene: -
CDR3nt: TGTGCCAGCATCCCCGACAGGAGCTCCTACAATGAGCAGTTCTTC
CDR3aa: CASIPDRSSYNEQFF

abundance: -
v_gene: TRBV6-1
j_gene: TRBJ2-7
d_gene: -
CDR3nt: TGTGCCAGCAGGGGCAAGGTCTCCTACGAGCAGTACTTC
CDR3aa: CASRGKVSYEQYF

abundance: -
v_gene: TRBV6-1
j_gene: TRBJ1-6
d_gene: -
CDR3nt: TGTGCCAGCAGTGAGGGGGAGGCCGGTATGATACCCCTCCACTTT
CDR3aa: CASSEGEAGMIPLHF

abundance: -
v_gene: TRBV4-1
j_gene: TRBJ2-1
d_gene: TRBD2
CDR3nt: TGCGCCAGCAGCCCCCAGGCTCGACTAGCGGGAGGGACTCCTGAGCAGTTCTTC
CDR3aa: CASSPQARLAGGTPEQFF

abundance: -
v_gene: TRBV18
j_gene: TRBJ1-2
d_gene: -
CDR3nt: TGTGCCAGCTCTCCGAGCCAGGGCAGGGGTGGCGGCTACACCTTC
CDR3aa: CASSPSQGRGGGYTF

abundance: -
v_gene: TRBV6-5
j_gene: TRBJ1-3
d_gene: TRBD1
CDR3nt: TGTGCCAGCAGCTCGACAGGGGGAGGTGGAAACACCATATATTTT
CDR3aa: CASSSTGGGGNTIYF

abundance: once
v_gene: TRBV5-1
j_gene: TRBJ2-3
d_gene: TRBD1
CDR3nt: TGCGCCAGCAGCAGGGGACAGGGTGGGACAGATACGCAGTATTTT
CDR3aa: CASSRGQGGTDTQYF

abundance: -
v_gene: TRBV5-8
j_gene: TRBJ2-2
d_gene: -
CDR3nt: TGTGCCAGCAGCTTGGGTACCCACAGGACCGGGGAGCTGTTTTTT
CDR3aa: CASSLGTHRTGELFF